The subject of this entry is one TCR beta chain. The target antigen is unknown. These data are taken from a study of spatial heterogeneity in lung cancer. Turning to the study itself: There were consistently more beta-chain sequences detected than alpha-chain sequences. There were, on average, more than eight raw-read appearances for each unique TCR and UMI combination.

Germline V lookup: CDR1 SGHDT, CDR2 YYEEEE. With 4 bases removed from V and 6 bases from J, the gap between germline ends came to 11 bases. CDR3 length equals 14 residues. As to time point: sample taken at primary tumor resection. Tumor, nontumor lung or frozen PBMC supplied whole RNA, sequenced without sorting. The donors, more than 55 patients with untreated early-stage non-small cell lung cancer, provided the samples. General study findings and limits: Compared with follow-up, resection was when ubiquitous expanded tumor TCRs appeared in blood more.

TCRdb redid the calling of the 5' RACE reads with MiXCR, one entry per CDR3 protein. This sample has 49,000 or so distinct CDR3 sequences; around 11% occur once, and the top ten carry approximately 42%. This receptor was taken from a female donor with early-stage non-small cell lung cancer. The V call is TRBV5-6, the J call TRBJ1-6; D not resolved. This specimen consisted of PBMCs, obtained at surgery. DNA of the CDR3: TGTGCCAGCAGCGGTGACACCAGTAATTCACCCCTCCACTTT. Protein sequence: CASSGDTSNSPLHF.